A single sample gave rise to the 22 T cell receptor beta chains below, sequenced in a study of shared clonotypes between healthy human individuals (dated by TCRdb to about 2020). Libraries were constructed by the immunoSEQ multiplex PCR assay. This is the immuneACCESS table as TCRdb keeps it, with only in-frame sequences that have V and J called. A part of the clones is gone; compared with another copy, unresolved V genes explain less than half, and the rest is unexplained. The sample has approximately 530,000 clones on record, 96% of them singletons. 0.06% of the sample comes from the top ten. Input material: naive CD4+ T cells sorted from blood. In the paper's terms, the cell subset or site label means: CD45RA+ positively selected. These TCRs come from a woman in her 30s in good health.

This chain uses TRBV5-1 with TRBJ1-1; D is possibly TRBD1 (6 bases). The CDR3 contains 14 residues. V dropped 3 bases and J dropped 1 base, with 10 bases sitting between them. Per germline, CDR1 SGHRS and CDR2 YFSETQ. CDR3 in DNA: TGCGCCAGCAGCTCTCAGACAGGGAACACTGAAGCTTTCTTT. Its translation is CASSSQTGNTEAFF.

This sequence joins TRBV5-1 and TRBJ1-5; 7 bases are a match to TRBD1. Germline V CDR1 and CDR2: SGHRS, YFSETQ. CDR3 length: 13 amino acids. J was trimmed by 7 bases and V by 4 bases; bases with no gene match: 5. The CDR3 here is CASSRQGEQPQHF. The DNA for the CDR3 is TGCGCCAGCAGCCGACAGGGCGAACAGCCCCAGCATTTT.

The rearrangement uses TRBV18 and TRBJ2-1; 9 nucleotides match TRBD2. CDR3 length: 16 residues. Trimming at V came to 6 bases and at J to 0 bases, leaving 6 bases not matched to a gene. Germline CDR1 reads KGHSH; CDR2 reads LQKENI. DNA for the CDR3: TGTGCCAGCTCGCCATTAGCGGGGGACTCCTACAATGAGCAGTTCTTC. Protein product: CASSPLAGDSYNEQFF.

The rearrangement uses TRBV2 and TRBJ2-7; unclear D gene. The V end was cut by 7 bases, the J end by 7 bases, with 11 bases between. The germline V gene encodes CDR1 SNHLY and CDR2 FYNNEI. This CDR3 comprises 11 residues. CDR3 residues: CASIMSGEQYF. The CDR3 nucleotides read TGTGCCAGCATCATGAGTGGTGAGCAGTACTTC.

This chain connects TRBV5-1 to TRBJ2-7; 9 bases are a match to TRBD1. Looked up from germline, CDR1 is SGHRS and CDR2 is YFSETQ. With 4 bases clipped from V and 9 bases from J, the junction kept 11 bases outside the gene matches. The CDR3 has 14 residues. CDR3 sequence reads: CASSLGTGSTWQYF. The CDR3 DNA follows: TGCGCCAGCAGCCTGGGGACAGGGAGCACGTGGCAGTACTTC.

This clone was detected once. The chain uses TRBV6-6 and TRBJ1-1; perhaps TRBD1 as D (5 bases). With 3 bases removed from V and 1 base from J, the gap between germline ends came to 12 bases. This CDR3 has 15 amino acids. Germline CDR1 reads MNHNY; CDR2 reads SVGAGI (reference sequence). The DNA of the CDR3 is TGTGCCAGCAGTTATTTTTGGGGGGGGAACACTGAAGCTTTCTTT. This gives the protein CASSYFWGGNTEAFF.

The gene calls are TRBV19 and TRBJ2-7; TRBD1 aligns across 9 bases. The CDR3 has 16 residues. Unmatched junction bases numbered 7, after V lost 4 bases and J lost 0 bases. Per the germline V gene, CDR1 is LNHDA and CDR2 is SQIVND (reference sequence). CDR3 DNA: TGTGCCAGTAGTACCTTTGGACAGGGGAGCTCCTACGAGCAGTACTTC. It yields the protein CASSTFGQGSSYEQYF.

The DNA of the CDR3 is TGTGCCAGCAGGGCAGGAATGAACACTGAAGCTTTCTTT. This translates into CASRAGMNTEAFF. The rearrangement joins TRBV2 to TRBJ1-1; D gene uncertain. Per germline, CDR1 SNHLY and CDR2 FYNNEI. The CDR3 covers 13 residues. Trimming took off 6 bases at V and 0 bases at J, with 8 bases between the two ends.

Worth noting for this clone: The sample has other DNA sequences that encode this CDR3 too. The gene calls are TRBV28 and TRBJ1-2, with D unclear. Germline values: CDR1 MDHEN, CDR2 SYDVKM. Trimming took 2 bases from V and 1 from J, leaving 2 bases between them. The CDR3 spans 12 residues. The CDR3 bases are TGTGCCAGCAGTTTACGTAACTATGGCTACACCTTC. It is translated as CASSLRNYGYTF.

This chain connects TRBV10-2 to TRBJ2-1; 7 nucleotides align to TRBD2. CDR3 length: 16 residues. Germline assignment: CDR1 WSHSY and CDR2 SAAADI. The trim removed 1 base at V and 3 bases at J, leaving 6 bases unmatched. CDR3 residues: CASSEYQRGLYNEQFF. The CDR3 DNA reads as TGCGCCAGCAGTGAGTACCAGCGGGGCCTCTACAATGAGCAGTTCTTC.

The gene calls are TRBV28 and TRBJ2-7; D is unclear. V lost 6 bases and J 3 bases, leaving 12 bases between the germline ends. The CDR3 runs to 13 residues. Germline CDR1 reads MDHEN; CDR2 reads SYDVKM. CDR3 loop: CASSVPGNYEQYF. The CDR3 bases are TGTGCCAGCAGCGTCCCAGGAAACTACGAGCAGTACTTC.

The genes are TRBV4-2 and TRBJ2-5, with D possibly matching TRBD2 (6 bases). Germline loops: CDR1 LGHNA, CDR2 YNFKEQ. The CDR3 is made up of 15 amino acids. V was cut by 0 bases and J by 2 bases, with 10 bases left in between. The CDR3 reads CASSQESSAQETQYF. The CDR3 DNA sequence: TGTGCCAGCAGCCAAGAGTCTAGCGCACAAGAGACCCAGTACTTC.

DNA of the CDR3: TGCGCCAGCAGCTTGAGCTTCGACGGAACTAATGAAAAACTGTTTTTT. Translating gives CASSLSFDGTNEKLFF. The gene calls are TRBV5-1 and TRBJ1-4, with D unresolved. The CDR3 has 16 residues. The germline CDR1 and CDR2 sequences are SGHRS and YFSETQ. Trimming removed 1 base from V and 1 base from J, with 11 bases in between.

The V gene is TRBV4-2, the J gene TRBJ1-5; 8 nucleotides match TRBD1. Germline loops: CDR1 LGHNA, CDR2 YNFKEQ. V lost 3 bases to trimming and J lost 2 bases; unmatched junction nucleotides: 18. This CDR3 region has 20 residues. The CDR3 spells CASSHRGGTGAEGGNQPQHF. The CDR3 DNA follows: TGTGCCAGCAGCCACCGGGGGGGGACAGGCGCCGAAGGGGGCAATCAGCCCCAGCATTTT.

The chain combines TRBV2 with TRBJ2-4; tentatively, D is TRBD1 (6 bases). The CDR3 runs 17 residues. Between the trimmed V and J ends, which lost 4 bases and 0 bases, there was a span of 16 bases. Germline values: CDR1 SNHLY, CDR2 FYNNEI. CDR3 DNA: TGTGCCAGCAGTGGGACAGCGTTGGGAGTAGCCAAAAACATTCAGTACTTC. Encoded protein: CASSGTALGVAKNIQYF.

The sample holds a few counts of this clone. The chain employs TRBV6-5 and TRBJ2-7, with D unclear. Between the trimmed V and J ends, which lost 4 bases and 3 bases, there was a span of 13 bases. The CDR3 has 14 residues. Germline V gene lookup returns CDR1 MNHEY and CDR2 SVGAGI. Written as DNA, the CDR3 is TGTGCCAGCAGTTTGGGCCTCCCGCGCTACGAGCAGTACTTC. Translating gives CASSLGLPRYEQYF.

The rearrangement uses TRBV27 and TRBJ2-7; 8 nucleotides agree with TRBD2. From germline, CDR1 is MNHEY and CDR2 SMNVEV (reference sequence). V shed 5 bases and J 4 bases; nucleotides not matched to a gene: 7. The CDR3 contains 14 residues. The CDR3 sequence is CASSPAGESYEQYF. CDR3 DNA sequence: TGTGCCAGCAGTCCAGCGGGAGAATCGTACGAGCAGTACTTC.

This chain links TRBV28 with TRBJ1-1; D not resolved. This CDR3 spans 15 amino acids. Trimming removed 3 bases at V and 4 bases at J, with 15 bases between. Per germline, CDR1 MDHEN and CDR2 SYDVKM. CDR3 region: CASSFFLGIGTEAFF. In DNA, the CDR3 is TGTGCCAGCAGTTTTTTCCTGGGAATAGGCACTGAAGCTTTCTTT.

The chain combines TRBV18 with TRBJ2-7; D may be TRBD1 or TRBD2 (5 bases each). V lost 6 bases and J 1 base, leaving 16 bases between the germline ends. The CDR3 consists of 15 residues. The V gene's germline CDR1 is KGHSH and CDR2 LQKENI. The CDR3 loop reads CASSPGASRSYEQYF. The CDR3 region has the DNA TGTGCCAGCTCCCCCGGGGCTAGCAGATCCTACGAGCAGTACTTC.

The chain joins TRBV6-1 to TRBJ2-4; no clear D gene. Germline V gene sequence: CDR1 MNHNS, CDR2 SASEGT. Between the trimmed V and J ends, which lost 4 bases and 0 bases, there was a span of 16 bases. CDR3 size: 17 residues. The CDR3 bases are TGTGCCAGCAGTGGATACGGCCACGGGCTAGCCAAAAACATTCAGTACTTC. It yields the protein CASSGYGHGLAKNIQYF.

Remarks on this clone: An end of the junction differs from the germline gene, which may be a read error. The chain uses TRBV5-1 and TRBJ1-1, with D possibly matching TRBD1 (6 bases). This CDR3 is 14 amino acids long. Germline lookup yields CDR1 SGHRS and CDR2 YFSETQ. Here the CDR3 reads CASTLGGANTEAFF. In DNA, the CDR3 is TGCGCCAGCACCTTGGGGGGGGCGAACACTGAAGCTTTCTTT.

This clone was seen just once. The chain employs TRBV7-8 and TRBJ1-2; a weak D match, TRBD1 (5 bases). Deletions cut 7 bases from V and 0 bases from J, with 18 bases between. Germline CDR1 reads SGHVS; CDR2 reads FQNEAQ. The CDR3 loop spans 16 amino acids. CDR3 loop: CASNEKRGASNYGYTF. CDR3 coding DNA: TGTGCCAGCAACGAAAAAAGGGGCGCGTCTAACTATGGCTACACCTTC.